This record covers a single T cell receptor (beta chain). The data are from a study of blood T cell repertoires in COVID-19. This CDR3 is built from 15 residues. The germline V and J ends were trimmed by 4 bases and 0 bases, with 13 bases remaining between them. Germline assignment: CDR1 SGDLS and CDR2 YYNGEE. Sequencing was performed with immunoSEQ multiplex PCR; in TCRdb, only in-frame clones are kept and a portion is missing. Of under 250,000 clones listed, roughly 84% were seen once; the top ten hold approximately 3.8%. The V and J genes are TRBV9 and TRBJ1-1, with a tentative D call TRBD1 (5 bases). Material: peripheral blood. The sequence was collected from a woman aged 80 or over with acute or convalescent COVID-19. In DNA, the CDR3 is TGTGCCAGCAGCCCGAGACGACAGCTGAACACTGAAGCTTTCTTT. This gives the protein CASSPRRQLNTEAFF.